The subject of this entry is one T cell receptor (beta chain). This record belongs to a study of Tregs in tolerant kidney transplant recipients. Sequencing was performed with immunoSEQ multiplex PCR; in TCRdb, only in-frame clones are kept and a portion is missing. The table records about 59,000 clones, around 88% of them present only once. CDR1 SNHLY and CDR2 FYNNEI come from the germline V gene. Trimming shortened V by 2 bases and J by 0 bases, and 15 bases separated the two germline ends. The CDR3 runs 17 residues. The source is a human donor in good health. The material sequenced was CD4+ T cells from blood. The V gene is TRBV2, the J gene TRBJ2-3; no clear D gene. CDR3 nucleotides: TGTGCCAGCAGTGAAATCCGGGTTGGGGTCAGCACAGATACGCAGTATTTT. This translates into CASSEIRVGVSTDTQYF.